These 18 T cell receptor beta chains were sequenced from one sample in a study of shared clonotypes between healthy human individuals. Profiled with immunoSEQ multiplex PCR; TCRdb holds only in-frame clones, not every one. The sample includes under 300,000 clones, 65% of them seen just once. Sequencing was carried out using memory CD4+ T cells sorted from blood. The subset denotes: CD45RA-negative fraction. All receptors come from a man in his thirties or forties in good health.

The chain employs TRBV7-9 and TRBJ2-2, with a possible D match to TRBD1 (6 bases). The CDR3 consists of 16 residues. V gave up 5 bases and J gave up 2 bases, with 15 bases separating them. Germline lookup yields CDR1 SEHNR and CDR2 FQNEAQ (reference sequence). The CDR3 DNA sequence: TGTGCCAGCAGCCTCAAAAACAGGGTAAACACCGGGGAGCTGTTTTTT. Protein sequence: CASSLKNRVNTGELFF.

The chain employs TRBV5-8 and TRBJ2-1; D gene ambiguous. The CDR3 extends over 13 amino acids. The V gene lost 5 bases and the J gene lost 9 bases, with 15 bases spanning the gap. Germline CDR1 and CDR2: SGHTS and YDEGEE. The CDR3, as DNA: TGTGCCAGCAGATGGGCACCTCTGGGTGAGCAGTTCTTC. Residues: CASRWAPLGEQFF.

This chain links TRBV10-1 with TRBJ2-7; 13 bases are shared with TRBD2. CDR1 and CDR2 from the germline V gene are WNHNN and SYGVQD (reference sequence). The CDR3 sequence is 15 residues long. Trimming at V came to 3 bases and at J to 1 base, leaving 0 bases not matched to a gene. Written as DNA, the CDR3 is TGCGCCAGCAGTGAACTAGCGGGAGGGTCCTACGAGCAGTACTTC. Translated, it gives CASSELAGGSYEQYF.

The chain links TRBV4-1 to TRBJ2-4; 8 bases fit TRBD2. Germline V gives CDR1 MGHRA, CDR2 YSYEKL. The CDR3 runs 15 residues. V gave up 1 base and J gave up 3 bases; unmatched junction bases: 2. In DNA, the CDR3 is TGCGCCAGCAGCCAAGGCGGGAGGAGCAAAAACATTCAGTACTTC. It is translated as CASSQGGRSKNIQYF.

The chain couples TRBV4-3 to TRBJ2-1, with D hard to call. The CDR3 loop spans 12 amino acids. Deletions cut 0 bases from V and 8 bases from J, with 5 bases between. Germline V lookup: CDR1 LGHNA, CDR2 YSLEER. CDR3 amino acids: CASSQDRHEQFF. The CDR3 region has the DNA TGCGCCAGCAGCCAAGATCGCCATGAGCAGTTCTTC.

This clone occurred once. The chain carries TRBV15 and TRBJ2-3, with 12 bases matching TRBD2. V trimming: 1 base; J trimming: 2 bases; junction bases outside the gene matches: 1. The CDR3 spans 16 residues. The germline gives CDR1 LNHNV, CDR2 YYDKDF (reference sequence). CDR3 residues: CATSRGTSGITDTQYF. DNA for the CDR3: TGTGCCACCAGCAGAGGGACTAGCGGGATCACAGATACGCAGTATTTT.

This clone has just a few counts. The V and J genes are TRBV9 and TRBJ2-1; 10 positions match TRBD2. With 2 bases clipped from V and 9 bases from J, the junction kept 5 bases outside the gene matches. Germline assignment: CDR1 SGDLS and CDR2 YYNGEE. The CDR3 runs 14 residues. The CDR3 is CASSVGLAPSEQFF. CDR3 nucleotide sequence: TGTGCCAGCAGCGTGGGACTAGCGCCATCTGAGCAGTTCTTC.

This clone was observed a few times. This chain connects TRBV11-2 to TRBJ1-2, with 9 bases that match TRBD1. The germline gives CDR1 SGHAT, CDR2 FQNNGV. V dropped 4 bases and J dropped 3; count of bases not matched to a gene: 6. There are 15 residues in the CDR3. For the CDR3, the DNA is TGTGCCAGCAGCTCCGCGGACAGGGGCGACTATGGCTACACCTTC. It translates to CASSSADRGDYGYTF.

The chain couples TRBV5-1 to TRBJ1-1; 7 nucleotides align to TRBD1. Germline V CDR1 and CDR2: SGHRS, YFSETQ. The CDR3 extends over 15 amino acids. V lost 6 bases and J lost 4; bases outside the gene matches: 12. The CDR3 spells CASNSRQGFTTEAFF. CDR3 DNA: TGCGCCAGCAACAGCCGACAGGGATTTACCACTGAAGCTTTCTTT.

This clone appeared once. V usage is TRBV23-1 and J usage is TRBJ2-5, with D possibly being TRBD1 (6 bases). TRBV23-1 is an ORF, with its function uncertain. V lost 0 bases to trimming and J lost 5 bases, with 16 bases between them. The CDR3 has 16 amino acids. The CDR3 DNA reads TGCGCCAGCAGTCAATCACCAGGGGTCCTCGGGGAGACCCAGTACTTC. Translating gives CASSQSPGVLGETQYF.

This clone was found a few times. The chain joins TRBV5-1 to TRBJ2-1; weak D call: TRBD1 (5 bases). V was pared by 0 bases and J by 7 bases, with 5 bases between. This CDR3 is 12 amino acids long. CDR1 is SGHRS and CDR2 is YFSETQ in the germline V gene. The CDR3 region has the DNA TGCGCCAGCAGCTTGGACAGGAATGAGCAGTTCTTC. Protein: CASSLDRNEQFF.

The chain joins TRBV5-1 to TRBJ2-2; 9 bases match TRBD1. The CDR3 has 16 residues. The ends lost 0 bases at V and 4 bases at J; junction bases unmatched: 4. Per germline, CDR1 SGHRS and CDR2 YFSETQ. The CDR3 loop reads CASSLAGTGTTGELFF. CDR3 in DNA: TGCGCCAGCAGCTTGGCCGGGACAGGGACCACCGGGGAGCTGTTTTTT.

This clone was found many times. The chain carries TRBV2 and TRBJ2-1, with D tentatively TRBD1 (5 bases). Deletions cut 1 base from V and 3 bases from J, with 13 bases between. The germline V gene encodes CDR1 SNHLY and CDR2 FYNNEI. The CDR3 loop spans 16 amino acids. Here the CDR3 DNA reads TGTGCCAGCAGTGAAGTTGTGGACATGTACTACAATGAGCAGTTCTTC. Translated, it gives CASSEVVDMYYNEQFF.

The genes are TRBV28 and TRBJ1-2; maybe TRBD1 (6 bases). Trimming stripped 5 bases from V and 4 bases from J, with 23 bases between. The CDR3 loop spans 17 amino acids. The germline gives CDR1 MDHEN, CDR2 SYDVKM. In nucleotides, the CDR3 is TGTGCCAGCAGTCACCAGCATAGACAGGTGAAGGGCTATGGCTACACCTTC. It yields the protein CASSHQHRQVKGYGYTF.

CDR3 nucleotide sequence: TGCGCCAGCAGTAGAGGAGACAGGGGGCAGAATGAGCAGTTCTTC. Encoded protein: CASSRGDRGQNEQFF. The J gene is TRBJ2-1, the V gene TRBV5-1, with 10 bases lining up with TRBD1. V lost 5 bases and J lost 7; bases outside the gene matches: 9. Germline-derived CDR1 and CDR2 are SGHRS and YFSETQ. The CDR3 runs 15 residues.

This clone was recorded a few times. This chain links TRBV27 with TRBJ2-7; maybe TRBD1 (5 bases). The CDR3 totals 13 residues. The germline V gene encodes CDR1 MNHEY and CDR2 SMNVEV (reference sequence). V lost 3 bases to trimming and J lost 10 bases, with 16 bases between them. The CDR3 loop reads CASSLVGQPRQYF. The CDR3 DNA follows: TGTGCCAGCAGTTTGGTGGGGCAACCTCGCCAGTACTTC.

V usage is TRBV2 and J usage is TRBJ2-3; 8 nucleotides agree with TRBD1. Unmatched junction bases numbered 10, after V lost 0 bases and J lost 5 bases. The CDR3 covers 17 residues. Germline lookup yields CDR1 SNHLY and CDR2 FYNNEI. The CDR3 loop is CASSEALTATGVDTQYF. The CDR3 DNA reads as TGTGCCAGCAGTGAAGCCCTCACCGCGACAGGGGTAGATACGCAGTATTTT.

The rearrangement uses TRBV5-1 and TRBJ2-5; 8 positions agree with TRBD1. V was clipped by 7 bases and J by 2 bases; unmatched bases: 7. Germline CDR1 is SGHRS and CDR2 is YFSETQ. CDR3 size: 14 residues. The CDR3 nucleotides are TGCGCCAGCGGGACAGGAGACAAACAAGAGACCCAGTACTTC. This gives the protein CASGTGDKQETQYF.